This T cell receptor (beta chain) was captured by sequencing in a study of molecular identifiers for immune sequencing clone quantification. For the study at large: Five aliquots were made in replicates from the RNA of roughly 21,000 or 96,000 naive CD8 cells, and four were sequenced.

This clonotype was seen a handful of times. No antigen is known for it. General study results and limits: Clones that had above 20 RNA copies took up over 97% of effector molecules but under 1% in naive cells.

Trimming took off 2 bases at V and 0 bases at J, with 9 bases between the two ends. The CDR3 is made up of 15 amino acids. Germline V gene lookup returns CDR1 MDHEN and CDR2 SYDVKM. Methods described previously, with TCR primers listed, were used for bulk TCR libraries. MiXCR, run by TCRdb on the PCR reads, gives a single entry per CDR3 protein. This table has approximately 630,000 distinct CDR3 sequences, about 25% appearing once. Sequenced: naive CD8+ T cells from blood, with Jurkat cell RNA spiked in. Subset given: FACS-sorted CD8+CD4-CCR7+CD45RA+ naive T cells. The genes are TRBV28 and TRBJ2-3; TRBD1 might be the D (6 bases). This clonotype was sampled from a human donor in good health. Some libraries in this study had Jurkat cell RNA spiked in. The chain's CDR3 is CASSLTDSSTDTQYF. The CDR3 bases are TGTGCCAGCAGTTTAACGGACAGCAGCACAGATACGCAGTATTTT.